This T cell receptor beta chain was captured by sequencing in a study of CD8 T cell repertoires and HIV-1 epitope variants. Looking at the study overall: Separate wells received one of Twenty-five Gag or Nef variant peptides. Enriched T cells were co-cultured with equal numbers of autologous T cell-negative antigen-presenting cells. Tested: three Gag epitope families, Nef HW9 and YT9. Whole-study findings and limits: Some ten TCR beta clonotypes were antigen-specific, six or seven apparently recognizing autologous or escape variants.

Concerning this clone: Its target is unknown.

Some clones are missing from TCRdb's copy, which holds only in-frame ones; the method was immunoSEQ multiplex PCR. The data show around 5,900 clones, roughly three fifths seen once. Sequenced input: cultured CD8+ T cells derived from PBMCs. The TCR comes from a male donor with HIV.

In nucleotides, the CDR3 is TGCGCCAGCAGCCAAGTTTGGAATTCACCCCTCCACTTT. This sequence encodes CASSQVWNSPLHF. This chain connects TRBV4-3 to TRBJ1-6; D unclear. The ends were cut back, 1 base at V and 7 bases at J, with 5 bases in the middle. The germline V gene encodes CDR1 LGHNA and CDR2 YSLEER. The CDR3 extends over 13 amino acids.